These 9 T cell receptor beta chains originate from one sample sequenced in a study of control samples from healthy donors and cancer patients. Here immunoSEQ multiplex PCR was the method, and the copy in TCRdb shows in-frame clones only, minus some. The data show tens of thousands of clones, 90% to 95% seen once. Sequenced input: PBMCs. These TCRs come from a woman between 35 and 50 years old with lung cancer.

The V gene is TRBV19, the J gene TRBJ1-1; D unclear. Germline assignment: CDR1 LNHDA and CDR2 SQIVND (reference sequence). V was clipped by 6 bases and J by 1 base, with 9 bases between them. The CDR3 is 13 amino acids. Here the CDR3 reads CASSPRENTEAFF. CDR3 DNA: TGTGCCAGTAGCCCGCGGGAGAACACTGAAGCTTTCTTT.

This chain joins TRBV3-1 (or the pseudogene TRBV3-2) and TRBJ2-5; tentative D call: TRBD2 (6 bases). The germline V and J ends were trimmed by 2 bases and 5 bases, with 9 bases remaining between them. Germline lookup yields CDR1 LGHDT and CDR2 YNNKEL (reference sequence). The CDR3 totals 13 residues. The CDR3 region is CASSQWGDETQYF. The DNA of the CDR3 is TGTGCCAGCAGCCAATGGGGGGACGAGACCCAGTACTTC.

This chain connects TRBV6-5 to TRBJ1-1; the D gene is possibly TRBD1 (6 bases). Germline CDR1 is MNHEY and CDR2 is SVGAGI. Trimming took off 6 bases at V and 7 bases at J, with 15 bases between the two ends. The CDR3 has 13 residues. In nucleotides, the CDR3 is TGTGCCAGCAGGAAACAGGGACCCAGTGAAGCTTTCTTT. It codes for CASRKQGPSEAFF.

V gene TRBV6-6 combines with J gene TRBJ1-3; 8 nucleotides agree with TRBD1. Germline CDR1 is MNHNY and CDR2 is SVGAGI (reference sequence). This CDR3 is 14 amino acids long. The trim removed 6 bases at V and 0 bases at J, leaving 1 base unmatched. CDR3 in DNA: TGTGCCAGCAGGGGACAGGTCTCTGGAAACACCATATATTTT. Its protein is CASRGQVSGNTIYF.

The chain employs TRBV5-1 and TRBJ2-3; no definite D call. This CDR3 has 15 residues. Germline V gene lookup returns CDR1 SGHRS and CDR2 YFSETQ. V shed 3 bases and J shed 5 bases, with 16 bases lying between them. The chain's CDR3 is CASSSIYSSGDTQYF. CDR3 in DNA: TGCGCCAGCAGCTCGATTTATTCCTCAGGAGATACGCAGTATTTT.

CDR3 coding DNA: TGCAGCGTTGAGAATGGCTACACCTTC. Translation gives CSVENGYTF. The gene calls are TRBV29-1 and TRBJ1-2; D is uncertain. The CDR3 is made up of 9 amino acids. In germline, CDR1 is SQVTM, CDR2 ANQGSEA. V lost 3 bases and J lost 6, with 2 bases in between.

The chain employs TRBV19 and TRBJ1-5; D is uncertain. This CDR3 contains 14 residues. The ends were cut back, 1 base at V and 4 bases at J, with 8 bases in the middle. CDR1 and CDR2 (germline): LNHDA, SQIVND (reference sequence). The CDR3 sequence is CASSIVEGNQPQHF. DNA of the CDR3: TGTGCCAGTAGTATAGTGGAGGGTAATCAGCCCCAGCATTTT.

The V gene is TRBV2, the J gene TRBJ1-1, with D possibly matching TRBD1 (6 bases). The CDR3 runs to 13 residues. Trimming left V 2 bases short and J 6 bases short, with 10 bases between. Germline CDR1 is SNHLY and CDR2 is FYNNEI. The CDR3 DNA is TGTGCCAGCAGTGAATGGGGGCGGCCTGAAGCTTTCTTT. It is translated as CASSEWGRPEAFF.

The rearrangement uses TRBV7-2 and TRBJ1-1, with TRBD1 as a possible D gene (5 bases). With 5 bases removed from V and 4 bases from J, the gap between germline ends came to 17 bases. The CDR3 loop spans 15 amino acids. The germline gives CDR1 SGHTA, CDR2 FQGNSA. The CDR3 DNA follows: TGTGCCAGCAGCCCCGATGGCGGGACGTCCACTGAAGCTTTCTTT. It encodes CASSPDGGTSTEAFF.